The sequence of this TCR beta chain was determined in a study of neurological immune-mediated disorders. Study-wide findings and caveats: Phylogenetic grouping assigned the repertoires of 18 of 34 multiple sclerosis patients to a single cluster of related CDR3 sequences. This cluster may be a repertoire-level signature. While HTLV-1-associated myelopathy showed the greatest TCR clonal expansion, multiple sclerosis showed the least, falling below healthy controls.

TCRdb processed the 5' RACE reads anew with MiXCR; each CDR3 protein has one entry. Of more than 50,000 distinct CDR3 sequences listed, about 3.3% are singletons. The unsorted libraries were made from 2 million PBMCs kept at -80 C. Germline-derived CDR1 and CDR2 are MDHEN and SYDVKM. Trimming took off 6 bases at V and 3 bases at J, with 15 bases between the two ends. The CDR3 is 15 residues long. This clonotype was found many times. Its antigen is as yet unknown. Source material: PBMCs. The chain employs TRBV28 and TRBJ1-5, with D maybe TRBD1 (6 bases). This receptor was obtained from a woman between 55 and 75 years old with multiple sclerosis. CDR3 region: CASSRGGAINQPQHF. In DNA form, the CDR3 reads TGTGCCAGCAGCCGGGGGGGGGCGATCAATCAGCCCCAGCATTTT.